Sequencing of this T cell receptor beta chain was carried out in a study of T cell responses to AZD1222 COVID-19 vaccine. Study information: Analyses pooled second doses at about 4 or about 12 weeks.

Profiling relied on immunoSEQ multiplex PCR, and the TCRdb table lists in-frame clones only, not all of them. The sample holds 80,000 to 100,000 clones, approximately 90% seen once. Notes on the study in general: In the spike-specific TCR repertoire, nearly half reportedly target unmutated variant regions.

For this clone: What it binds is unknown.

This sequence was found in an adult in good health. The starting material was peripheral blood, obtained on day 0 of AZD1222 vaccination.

This chain's CDR3 is CASSKVNLGRGSGELFF. CDR3 sequence (DNA): TGTGCCAGCAGCAAAGTAAACCTAGGAAGGGGCTCCGGGGAGCTGTTTTTT. The chain has TRBV21-1 and TRBJ2-2; the table's D call, TRBD1, has no DNA check behind it. TRBV21-1 is recorded as a pseudogene. The CDR3 is 17 residues long.